These 12 T cell receptor beta chains share one sample of origin, sequenced in a study of cytomegalovirus exposure and HLA in healthy donors. The PCR was carried out with 60 Vbeta primers and 13 Jbeta primers. Profiling relied on immunoSEQ multiplex PCR, and the TCRdb table lists in-frame clones only, not all of them. Among fewer than 250,000 clones listed, around 75% were seen once. The sample consisted of PBMCs. All receptors derive from a woman under 40 in good health and CMV-seropositive.

The chain has TRBV5-1 and TRBJ2-5, with D possibly TRBD1 on 5 matching bases. The germline V and J ends were trimmed by 3 bases and 2 bases, with 11 bases remaining between them. Germline lookup yields CDR1 SGHRS and CDR2 YFSETQ. This CDR3 comprises 14 residues. Here the CDR3 reads CASSWGRSQETQYF. As DNA, the CDR3 is TGCGCCAGCAGCTGGGGCAGATCTCAAGAGACCCAGTACTTC.

The V gene is TRBV5-4, the J gene TRBJ2-7, with 8 bases matching TRBD2. Losses at the gene ends were 3 bases for V and 5 bases for J; bases not matched to a gene: 10. The CDR3 length is 15 residues. From germline, CDR1 is SGHNT and CDR2 YYREEE (reference sequence). CDR3 residues: CASSSDGGGIHEQYF. The CDR3 DNA reads TGTGCCAGCAGCTCGGACGGCGGGGGGATCCACGAGCAGTACTTC.

V gene TRBV9 combines with J gene TRBJ1-1; 12 nucleotides line up with TRBD1. The CDR3 has 18 residues. J lost 3 bases, V lost 3 bases, and 12 bases had no gene match. The germline V gene encodes CDR1 SGDLS and CDR2 YYNGEE. CDR3 in amino acids: CASSALNLRDRGHTEAFF. The DNA of the CDR3 is TGTGCCAGCAGCGCGCTGAACCTCCGGGACAGGGGGCACACTGAAGCTTTCTTT.

This sequence joins TRBV28 and TRBJ2-1; 10 bases fit TRBD2. The germline gives CDR1 MDHEN, CDR2 SYDVKM. The J segment lost 5 bases and the V segment lost 5 bases, leaving 6 bases of the junction unmatched. The CDR3 is 15 residues long. The CDR3 loop is CASSATGLADNEQFF. CDR3 nucleotides: TGTGCCAGCAGTGCCACCGGACTAGCGGACAATGAGCAGTTCTTC.

This clone was picked up a small number of times. The chain links TRBV13 to TRBJ2-4; 7 nucleotides match TRBD2. Germline V gene sequence: CDR1 PRHDT, CDR2 FYEKMQ (reference sequence). V lost 7 bases, J lost 0 bases, and 6 bases stayed unmatched. There are 15 residues in the CDR3. The chain's CDR3 is CASTFSGIAKNIQYF. The DNA of the CDR3 is TGTGCCAGCACCTTCAGCGGGATAGCCAAAAACATTCAGTACTTC.

Of note for this clone: One end of the junction fails to match germline, which may point to a read error. V is TRBV7-9 and J is TRBJ1-2, with D maybe TRBD1 (6 bases). From germline, CDR1 is SEHNR and CDR2 FQNEAQ (reference sequence). The CDR3 loop spans 12 amino acids. This CDR3 is CSSSFNRDGYTF. CDR3 DNA: TGTTCCAGCAGCTTCAACAGGGACGGCTACACCTTC.

The V and J genes are TRBV27 and TRBJ2-1; weak D call: TRBD2 (6 bases). The CDR3 runs to 14 residues. Per the germline V gene, CDR1 is MNHEY and CDR2 is SMNVEV (reference sequence). Trimming took off 10 bases at V and 4 bases at J, with 17 bases between the two ends. For the CDR3, the DNA is TGTGCCACCCAGACGGGAGTCGGGTACAATGAGCAGTTCTTC. Translation gives CATQTGVGYNEQFF.

CDR3 in DNA: TGCGCCAGCAGCCAAGAAGGCGCGGTTCCGGGCGAGCAGTACTTC. Encoded protein: CASSQEGAVPGEQYF. The V call is TRBV4-1, the J call TRBJ2-7; D is unresolved. Per the germline V gene, CDR1 is MGHRA and CDR2 is YSYEKL. The CDR3 sequence is 15 residues long. V lost 0 bases and J lost 6, with 15 bases in between.

This clone was recorded a few times. V is TRBV6-1 and J is TRBJ1-2, with a tentative D call TRBD1 (6 bases). CDR1 MNHNS and CDR2 SASEGT come from the germline V gene. The CDR3 runs to 16 residues. V was shortened by 3 bases and J by 2 bases, with 16 bases between the two germline ends. CDR3 bases: TGTGCCAGCAGTGAGCACTACAGGGAGGGCAACTATGGCTACACCTTC. Its protein is CASSEHYREGNYGYTF.

The gene calls are TRBV5-6 and TRBJ2-2; 9 nucleotides line up with TRBD2. The germline V gene encodes CDR1 SGHDT and CDR2 YYEEEE. This CDR3 contains 17 residues. V shed 3 bases and J 5 bases; nucleotides not matched to a gene: 11. The CDR3 nucleotides are TGTGCCAGCAGCTACGGAGTAGCGGGAGTGGGAACCGGGGAGCTGTTTTTT. Translated: CASSYGVAGVGTGELFF.

The rearrangement uses TRBV5-5 and TRBJ1-1; D unclear. CDR3 length: 15 residues. V lost 0 bases and J 5 bases, leaving 14 bases between the germline ends. Germline loops: CDR1 SGHKS, CDR2 YYEKEE (reference sequence). CDR3 protein: CASSLEAKERTEAFF. The CDR3 region has the DNA TGTGCCAGCAGCTTGGAGGCGAAGGAGAGGACTGAAGCTTTCTTT.

The V gene is TRBV6-1, the J gene TRBJ1-4; 8 bases line up with TRBD1. Germline V gives CDR1 MNHNS, CDR2 SASEGT. The CDR3 totals 13 residues. With V trimmed by 6 bases and J by 4 bases, 1 base remained unmatched. The CDR3 nucleotides are TGTGCCAGCAGACAGGGGGGTAATGAAAAACTGTTTTTT. This encodes CASRQGGNEKLFF.